The rows below give T cell receptor beta chains drawn from one sample of a study of blood T cell repertoires in COVID-19. Measured with immunoSEQ multiplex PCR; TCRdb has only the in-frame clones, and not every one. The data show 150,000 to 200,000 clones, around 79% seen once. Sequencing was performed on PBMCs or T cells enriched from blood (not recorded which). These TCRs come from a man in his forties or fifties who had recovered from COVID-19. The CDR3 runs from the conserved cysteine through the conserved F or W. A D gene is named only where the DNA matches it firmly. Expanded clones get a size class; other rows say once, few or many, or leave the size out.

v_call: TRBV5-1; clone_size: NA; d_call: NA; j_call: TRBJ2-6; cdr3_nt: TGCGCCAGCAGCCGGGATGGGTCTTACTCTGGGGCCAACGTCCTGACTTTC; cdr3_aa: CASSRDGSYSGANVLTF
v_call: TRBV28; clone_size: NA; d_call: TRBD1; j_call: TRBJ1-2; cdr3_nt: TGTGCCAGCAGCACGCCACCTACAGGGGTATCATATGGCTACACCTTC; cdr3_aa: CASSTPPTGVSYGYTF
v_call: TRBV6-1; clone_size: NA; d_call: TRBD1; j_call: TRBJ1-6; cdr3_nt: TGTGCCAGCAGTGGGGACAGGAGGGGTGTGAATTCACCCCTCCACTTT; cdr3_aa: CASSGDRRGVNSPLHF
v_call: TRBV27; clone_size: NA; d_call: NA; j_call: TRBJ1-1; cdr3_nt: TGTGCCAGCAGTCTCCGCGGGGGGCGGACTGAAGCTTTCTTT; cdr3_aa: CASSLRGGRTEAFF
v_call: TRBV2; clone_size: NA; d_call: TRBD2; j_call: TRBJ2-5; cdr3_nt: TGTGCCAGCAGCCGAGCGGGAGGCTGGATAAACAAGACCCAGTACTTC; cdr3_aa: CASSRAGGWINKTQYF
v_call: TRBV18; clone_size: NA; d_call: NA; j_call: TRBJ1-5; cdr3_nt: TGTGCCAGCTCACCAACTGGGACGTGGGGGCCATATCAGCCCCAGCATTTT; cdr3_aa: CASSPTGTWGPYQPQHF
v_call: TRBV4-1; clone_size: NA; d_call: NA; j_call: TRBJ1-2; cdr3_nt: TGCGCCAGCAGCCAAGGTTGGACCCAGGGATATGGCTACACCTTC; cdr3_aa: CASSQGWTQGYGYTF
v_call: TRBV9; clone_size: NA; d_call: NA; j_call: TRBJ1-1; cdr3_nt: TGTGCCAGCAGCGTACAGATGAACACTGAAGCTTTCTTT; cdr3_aa: CASSVQMNTEAFF
v_call: TRBV6-6; clone_size: NA; d_call: NA; j_call: TRBJ1-5; cdr3_nt: TGTGCCAGCAGTTACGAGGGTAGCAATCAGCCCCAGCATTTT; cdr3_aa: CASSYEGSNQPQHF
v_call: TRBV12-5; clone_size: NA; d_call: NA; j_call: TRBJ2-5; cdr3_nt: TGTGCTAGTGGTTTGGGACAGGCAAGTGGGCAAGAGACCCAGTACTTC; cdr3_aa: CASGLGQASGQETQYF
v_call: TRBV15; clone_size: NA; d_call: TRBD1; j_call: TRBJ2-1; cdr3_nt: TGTGCCACCAGCACGGGGACAGGGCTCAGTTCCTACAATGAGCAGTTCTTC; cdr3_aa: CATSTGTGLSSYNEQFF
v_call: TRBV27; clone_size: NA; d_call: NA; j_call: TRBJ2-5; cdr3_nt: TGTGCCAGCAGTCCTACTCTCCAGGCTGGGACCCAGTACTTC; cdr3_aa: CASSPTLQAGTQYF
v_call: TRBV5-1; clone_size: NA; d_call: TRBD2; j_call: TRBJ2-3; cdr3_nt: TGCGCCAGCAGCTTGGGTCCAGCGGGAAACACAGATACGCAGTATTTT; cdr3_aa: CASSLGPAGNTDTQYF
v_call: TRBV9; clone_size: NA; d_call: TRBD1; j_call: TRBJ2-1; cdr3_nt: TGTGCCAGCAGCGTAGAGGGGGCATACAATGAGCAGTTCTTC; cdr3_aa: CASSVEGAYNEQFF
v_call: TRBV5-1; clone_size: NA; d_call: TRBD1; j_call: TRBJ1-3; cdr3_nt: TGCGCCAGCAGCCGACAGGGATCCTCTGGAAACACCATATATTTT; cdr3_aa: CASSRQGSSGNTIYF
v_call: TRBV28; clone_size: once; d_call: NA; j_call: TRBJ1-2; cdr3_nt: TGTGCCAGCAGTTTACCGCAATTTAGGGGTGGGAACTATGGCTACACCTTC; cdr3_aa: CASSLPQFRGGNYGYTF
v_call: TRBV5-6; clone_size: once; d_call: TRBD1; j_call: TRBJ2-7; cdr3_nt: TGTGCCAGCAGCCAGCGTCTGTGGCAGGGGGCGCGTGAGCAGTACTTC; cdr3_aa: CASSQRLWQGAREQYF
v_call: TRBV2; clone_size: NA; d_call: NA; j_call: TRBJ2-1; cdr3_nt: TGTGCCAGCAGTGGGGGGGACTGGGACAATGAGCAGTTCTTC; cdr3_aa: CASSGGDWDNEQFF
v_call: TRBV6-5; clone_size: NA; d_call: TRBD2; j_call: TRBJ2-7; cdr3_nt: TGTGCCAGCAGTTCCTTCCCTAGCGGGAGACACGAGCAGTACTTC; cdr3_aa: CASSSFPSGRHEQYF
v_call: TRBV18; clone_size: NA; d_call: NA; j_call: TRBJ1-1; cdr3_nt: TGTGCCAGCTCAGACCCAGGGGACCCGGAAGCTTTCTTT; cdr3_aa: CASSDPGDPEAFF
v_call: TRBV6-5; clone_size: NA; d_call: NA; j_call: TRBJ2-1; cdr3_nt: TGTGCCAGCAGGAGAGGGACCTACAATGAGCAGTTCTTC; cdr3_aa: CASRRGTYNEQFF
v_call: TRBV11-2; clone_size: NA; d_call: NA; j_call: TRBJ1-1; cdr3_nt: TGTGCCAGCAGCTTAGACAGCCGGCGGAGCACTGAAGCTTTCTTT; cdr3_aa: CASSLDSRRSTEAFF
v_call: TRBV6-1; clone_size: NA; d_call: NA; j_call: TRBJ1-5; cdr3_nt: TGTGCCAGCAGTGAAGCGTTTAATAGCAATCAGCCCCAGCATTTT; cdr3_aa: CASSEAFNSNQPQHF
v_call: TRBV2; clone_size: NA; d_call: TRBD2; j_call: TRBJ2-1; cdr3_nt: TGTGCCACGCGACTAGCGGGAGATGAGCAGTTCTTC; cdr3_aa: CATRLAGDEQFF
v_call: TRBV7-8; clone_size: NA; d_call: NA; j_call: TRBJ2-2; cdr3_nt: TGTGCCAGCAGCTCAGGACTCCACACCGGGGAGCTGTTTTTT; cdr3_aa: CASSSGLHTGELFF
v_call: TRBV18; clone_size: NA; d_call: TRBD1; j_call: TRBJ1-1; cdr3_nt: TGTGCCAGCTCACCGAACAGGGGGGAGTTTGACACTGAAGCTTTCTTT; cdr3_aa: CASSPNRGEFDTEAFF
v_call: TRBV6-5; clone_size: NA; d_call: TRBD1; j_call: TRBJ2-7; cdr3_nt: TGTGCCAGCAGTTACGTAGGGACAGGTGGCGACGAGCAGTACTTC; cdr3_aa: CASSYVGTGGDEQYF
v_call: TRBV11-2; clone_size: NA; d_call: NA; j_call: TRBJ2-7; cdr3_nt: TGCGCCAGCAGCTTAGGAGGCGGAAACTACGAGCAGTACTTC; cdr3_aa: CASSLGGGNYEQYF
v_call: TRBV28; clone_size: NA; d_call: TRBD2; j_call: TRBJ2-7; cdr3_nt: TGTGCCAGCAGTTCAGCTAGCGGGACATCCTACGAGCAGTACTTC; cdr3_aa: CASSSASGTSYEQYF
v_call: TRBV2; clone_size: NA; d_call: TRBD1; j_call: TRBJ2-7; cdr3_nt: TGTGCCAGCAAGACAGGGGGAGGATACGAGCAGTACTTC; cdr3_aa: CASKTGGGYEQYF
v_call: TRBV28; clone_size: NA; d_call: TRBD1; j_call: TRBJ1-2; cdr3_nt: TGTGCCAGCAGTTCGACCGGGACAGCCCTCTATGGCTACACCTTC; cdr3_aa: CASSSTGTALYGYTF
v_call: TRBV18; clone_size: NA; d_call: TRBD2; j_call: TRBJ2-1; cdr3_nt: TGTGCCAGCTCACCACTAGCGGGAGACTACAATGAGCAGTTCTTC; cdr3_aa: CASSPLAGDYNEQFF
v_call: TRBV11-1; clone_size: NA; d_call: NA; j_call: TRBJ2-7; cdr3_nt: TGTGCCAGCAGCTACAACAGGGTCGGTTACGAGCAGTACTTC; cdr3_aa: CASSYNRVGYEQYF
v_call: TRBV2; clone_size: NA; d_call: TRBD1; j_call: TRBJ2-2; cdr3_nt: TGTGCCAGCAGTGTAGGACAGGCCACCGGGGAGCTGTTTTTT; cdr3_aa: CASSVGQATGELFF
v_call: TRBV3-1/TRBV3-2; clone_size: NA; d_call: TRBD2; j_call: TRBJ2-1; cdr3_nt: TGTGCCAGCAGCTTGACTAGCGGGGTAGGCAATGAGCAGTTCTTC; cdr3_aa: CASSLTSGVGNEQFF
v_call: TRBV19; clone_size: NA; d_call: NA; j_call: TRBJ2-3; cdr3_nt: TGTGCCAGTAGTCCCGGACAGTATTTAGATACGCAGTATTTT; cdr3_aa: CASSPGQYLDTQYF
v_call: TRBV28; clone_size: NA; d_call: TRBD1; j_call: TRBJ1-2; cdr3_nt: TGTGCCAGCAGTTTATGGCTCCGGGACAGGGGGGACTATGGCTACACCTTC; cdr3_aa: CASSLWLRDRGDYGYTF
v_call: TRBV4-1; clone_size: few; d_call: NA; j_call: TRBJ1-1; cdr3_nt: TGCGCCAGCAGCCAAGATGAGAGCGGGAACACTGAAGCTTTCTTT; cdr3_aa: CASSQDESGNTEAFF
v_call: TRBV19; clone_size: NA; d_call: NA; j_call: TRBJ1-1; cdr3_nt: TGTGCCAGTAGTAAGACAGGCATGAACACTGAAGCTTTCTTT; cdr3_aa: CASSKTGMNTEAFF
v_call: TRBV9; clone_size: few; d_call: TRBD2; j_call: TRBJ2-1; cdr3_nt: TGTGCCAGCAGCGTAGGCCCGGGACTAGGTTCGAATGAGCAGTTCTTC; cdr3_aa: CASSVGPGLGSNEQFF
v_call: TRBV6-5; clone_size: NA; d_call: TRBD1; j_call: TRBJ1-1; cdr3_nt: TGTGCCAGCACCGAGAGCCGGGACAGGGTCTTAGCTTTCTTT; cdr3_aa: CASTESRDRVLAFF
v_call: TRBV19; clone_size: few; d_call: NA; j_call: TRBJ1-1; cdr3_nt: TGTGCCAGTAGTATAGCCAGGAACACTGAAGCTTTCTTT; cdr3_aa: CASSIARNTEAFF
v_call: TRBV2; clone_size: few; d_call: NA; j_call: TRBJ2-7; cdr3_nt: TGTGCCAGCAGTACACAACGGGATCCCGTTCTGTACTTC; cdr3_aa: CASSTQRDPVLYF
v_call: TRBV7-3; clone_size: NA; d_call: NA; j_call: TRBJ1-1; cdr3_nt: TGTGCCAGCAGCCTGACCCTGGGGAGCCCCGCGAACACTGAAGCTTTCTTT; cdr3_aa: CASSLTLGSPANTEAFF
v_call: TRBV20-1; clone_size: few; d_call: NA; j_call: TRBJ2-5; cdr3_nt: TGCAGTGTCGGGACCCAGTACTTC; cdr3_aa: CSVGTQYF
v_call: TRBV29-1; clone_size: NA; d_call: NA; j_call: TRBJ1-4; cdr3_nt: TGCAGCGGTCGATCGGGGGGGCCTAATGAAAAACTGTTTTTT; cdr3_aa: CSGRSGGPNEKLFF
v_call: TRBV3-1/TRBV3-2; clone_size: NA; d_call: TRBD2; j_call: TRBJ2-7; cdr3_nt: TGTGCCAGCAGGAGGGGAGCGGGGGCGTACGAGCAGTACTTC; cdr3_aa: CASRRGAGAYEQYF
v_call: TRBV5-1; clone_size: once; d_call: TRBD1; j_call: TRBJ1-6; cdr3_nt: TGCGCCAGCAGCCCCGGACAGGGGGTAGGTTCACCCCTCCACTTT; cdr3_aa: CASSPGQGVGSPLHF
v_call: TRBV27; clone_size: NA; d_call: TRBD1; j_call: TRBJ2-4; cdr3_nt: TGTGCCAGCAGGCGGACAGGGGGCATCAACATTCAGTACTTC; cdr3_aa: CASRRTGGINIQYF
v_call: TRBV6-6; clone_size: NA; d_call: TRBD1; j_call: TRBJ2-2; cdr3_nt: TGTGCCAGCATAGGGACAGGGGTGGAGCTGTTTTTT; cdr3_aa: CASIGTGVELFF
v_call: TRBV30; clone_size: NA; d_call: NA; j_call: TRBJ2-1; cdr3_nt: TGTGCCTGGAGGGGCCCGACAGGCCACTCCTACAATGAGCAGTTCTTC; cdr3_aa: CAWRGPTGHSYNEQFF
v_call: TRBV6-5; clone_size: once; d_call: TRBD1; j_call: TRBJ1-2; cdr3_nt: TGTGCCAGCAGACCGATAGACAGGGGAGGGAGCTACACCTTC; cdr3_aa: CASRPIDRGGSYTF
v_call: TRBV11-2; clone_size: NA; d_call: TRBD2; j_call: TRBJ2-7; cdr3_nt: TGTGCCAGCAGCTTAGACCCGGGACTAGCGGGAGAGCAGTACTTC; cdr3_aa: CASSLDPGLAGEQYF
v_call: TRBV6-5; clone_size: NA; d_call: NA; j_call: TRBJ2-7; cdr3_nt: TGTGCCAGCAGTATCGGACAGCACTACGAGCAGTACTTC; cdr3_aa: CASSIGQHYEQYF
v_call: TRBV19; clone_size: NA; d_call: TRBD1; j_call: TRBJ1-2; cdr3_nt: TGTGCCAGTAGGGGTCGACAGGGAAGTGACGGCTACACCTTC; cdr3_aa: CASRGRQGSDGYTF
v_call: TRBV19; clone_size: NA; d_call: NA; j_call: TRBJ2-7; cdr3_nt: TGTGCCAGTAGTATAGCGTACGGGGACTCCTACGAGCAGTACTTC; cdr3_aa: CASSIAYGDSYEQYF
v_call: TRBV4-1; clone_size: NA; d_call: TRBD2; j_call: TRBJ2-7; cdr3_nt: TGCGCCAGCAGCTATTCAACCGGGACTAGCGGGAGTGGCTCCTACGAGCAGTACTTC; cdr3_aa: CASSYSTGTSGSGSYEQYF
v_call: TRBV5-1; clone_size: NA; d_call: TRBD1; j_call: TRBJ1-1; cdr3_nt: TGCGCCAGCAGTCAGGGGGCTGGAGGCACTGAAGCTTTCTTT; cdr3_aa: CASSQGAGGTEAFF
v_call: TRBV27; clone_size: NA; d_call: TRBD1; j_call: TRBJ1-2; cdr3_nt: TGTGCCAGCAGTTCCTCAGGACAGGGTTGGGGCTACACCTTC; cdr3_aa: CASSSSGQGWGYTF